This T cell receptor (beta chain) was recovered during a study of spatial heterogeneity in lung cancer. Study details: Where they were available, follow-up PBMC samples were sequenced, at a median of approximately two years after resection. Beta-chain sequences were consistently detected more often than alpha-chain sequences.

Time point denoted: blood at routine non-recurrence follow-up after resection. Unsorted samples of tumor, nontumor lung or frozen PBMC had their whole RNA sequenced. The germline V gene has CDR1 MGHRA and CDR2 YSYEKL. This CDR3 region has 16 residues. V lost 1 base and J lost 4; bases outside the gene matches: 8. TCRdb used MiXCR to reprocess the 5' RACE reads, holding one entry per CDR3 protein. The data show 95,000 to 130,000 distinct CDR3 sequences, approximately 12% seen once. This receptor was identified in a male donor with early-stage non-small cell lung cancer. The sample consisted of PBMCs, taken at follow-up. The V call is TRBV4-1, the J call TRBJ1-2, with 8 bases identical to TRBD1. CDR3 loop: CASSQVATGAGYGYTF. CDR3 in DNA: TGCGCCAGCAGCCAAGTCGCGACAGGGGCCGGCTATGGCTACACCTTC.